This T cell receptor beta chain was obtained from a study of identical twins (TCRdb year 2016). As for the study more broadly: To test whether fetal clonotypes persist, this study deep-sequenced TCR alpha and beta repertoires from monozygotic twins, from unrelated adults of various ages, and from cord blood. Replicate twin experiments were performed at different times using different library preparation protocols to rule out contamination.

On this clonotype itself: The target of this receptor is not known. Base qualities are missing; no much larger clone stands one base away.

Results and caveats for the whole study, not just this receptor: Abundant cord blood beta clonotypes carried fewer insertions; young adult naive repertoires showed a weaker similar trend, while memory repertoires showed none. Compared with coincidental sharing between unrelated individuals, out-of-frame TCR alpha sequences shared between twins showed an excess of sequences with low generation probability. Invariant T cells such as MAIT and iNKT could partly confound zero-insertion analyses, although diverse VJ usage argued against such confounding for most clonotypes. In beta out-of-frame sequences, excess twin sharing was weaker, because having fewer shared sequences lowered the signal-to-noise ratio. In monozygotic twins, out-of-frame TCR alpha sharing was systematically underestimated by recombination models, although the models agreed with sharing between unrelated individuals. Because the same donors could not be followed over many years, the conclusions depended on cross-sectional statistical analysis.

Based on the germline V gene (reference sequence), the CDR1 and CDR2 sequences are SEHNR and FQNEAQ. The CDR3 spans 14 residues, from the cysteine through the phenylalanine. The DNA shown is the 42-base CDR3, in frame from base 1. The V end gives up 6 bases and the J end 9 bases, leaving 9 bases in the junction not matched to a gene. Libraries were prepared through 5' RACE. The sample was run on an Illumina HiSeq 2000. A universal primer binding site was introduced by template switching, and a unique molecular identifier was present in the final cDNA, enabling accurate counting of TCR cDNA molecules. Specific primers in the conserved constant-segment region were used to synthesize first-strand cDNA for the TCR alpha and beta chains. Each cDNA library was double barcoded, with a SMART-Mk sample barcode plus Illumina barcodes, to control for contamination. Two successive PCR steps introduced TruSeq adapter sequences along with Illumina sample barcodes. TCR alpha and beta cDNA libraries were sequenced on the Illumina HiSeq platform with custom primers. Per the source publication's procedure: MiGEC processed the raw reads to extract unique molecular identifiers, while MiXCR was used to determine the CDR3 positions. Recombination models were inferred per individual with the repgenHMM and IGoR tools using an EM algorithm. Shared clonotypes were analyzed with the tcR package in R, and sharing was normalized by the product of cloneset sizes. Out-of-frame nonproductive sequences were analyzed to study raw recombination free of thymic and clonal selection effects. TCRdb cleaned the public reads at Q25 with fastp, built clones with MiXCR and kept in-frame beta chains. Every distinct CDR3 protein forms one entry, paired with its most common genes and DNA. The V and J calls reflect TCRdb's pipeline rather than the authors' work. The sample includes hundreds of thousands of distinct CDR3 sequences, with 8% to 9.5% observed a single time. The ten most abundant clones make up under 7.5% of the sample.

All donors were healthy Caucasians. Three pairs of female monozygotic twins, all aged about 18 to 29 years, were included in the twin cohort. Positive isolation kits from Invitrogen were used to isolate CD4+ and CD8+ T cell populations. This same sample was also part of a study on yellow fever vaccine responses in identical twins. As noted in the second study: The T cell response to vaccination in identical twins was reported by the authors to appear partly convergent and partly personalized. Focusing on identical twins, the study followed the T cell clones that responded to the vaccine, and did so with precision.

The sequence came from a woman aged 18-30 years in good health. The sequenced sample consisted of CD8+ T cells sorted from blood. This receptor chain uses TRBV7-9 and TRBJ2-2; 8 central bases correspond to TRBD2. The nucleotides read TGTGCCAGCAGACTACTAGCGGAAGAACGGGAGCTGTTTTTT. It codes for CASRLLAEERELFF.